The next 19 T cell receptor beta chains were all read from a single sample in a study of shared clonotypes between healthy human individuals. Some clones are missing from TCRdb's copy, which holds only in-frame ones; the method was immunoSEQ multiplex PCR. The profile covers 950,000 to 1,100,000 clones, with approximately 70% appearing a single time and over 1.3% taken by the ten largest. Sequenced input: memory CD4+ T cells sorted from blood. Subset given: CD45RA-negative fraction. These receptor sequences come from a man younger than 35 in good health.

The gene calls are TRBV10-3 and TRBJ1-3; D remains ambiguous. CDR1 and CDR2 (germline): ENHRY, SYGVKD. This CDR3 comprises 13 residues. With 10 bases removed from V and 0 bases from J, the gap between germline ends came to 10 bases. The CDR3 here is CATLAGSGNTIYF. The CDR3 DNA reads TGTGCCACCTTGGCCGGCTCTGGAAACACCATATATTTT.

This chain connects TRBV28 to TRBJ1-6; TRBD1 matches 8 bases. V shed 5 bases and J 7 bases; nucleotides not matched to a gene: 10. The CDR3 length is 16 residues. CDR1 and CDR2 (germline): MDHEN, SYDVKM. Written as DNA, the CDR3 is TGTGCCAGCAGTCAAAAGAGGCCAGGGGGCAATTCACCCCTCCACTTT. Translated, it gives CASSQKRPGGNSPLHF.

The chain is built from TRBV15 and TRBJ1-6; the D is unclear. The length of the CDR3 is 12 residues. Trimming pared 5 bases from V and 15 bases from J, leaving 14 bases between. From germline, CDR1 is LNHNV and CDR2 YYDKDF (reference sequence). In nucleotides, the CDR3 is TGTGCCACCAGCCTAAGGGATAATCGCCTCCACTTT. It yields the protein CATSLRDNRLHF.

The chain has TRBV5-6 and TRBJ2-6; no firm D call. CDR1 SGHDT and CDR2 YYEEEE come from the germline V gene. The CDR3 loop spans 16 amino acids. Trimming took 7 bases from V and 0 from J, leaving 14 bases between them. The CDR3 here is CASAPRLISGANVLTF. For the CDR3, the DNA is TGTGCCAGCGCCCCACGCCTGATCTCTGGGGCCAACGTCCTGACTTTC.

The chain combines TRBV20-1 with TRBJ2-7; no clear D. The CDR3 runs 11 residues. V was cut by 5 bases and J by 6 bases, with 11 bases left in between. Germline V gene lookup returns CDR1 DFQATT and CDR2 SNEGSKA (reference sequence). The DNA for the CDR3 is TGCAGTGCTTATCGTCTCCCCGAGCAGTACTTC. This sequence encodes CSAYRLPEQYF.

This rearrangement joins TRBV2 to TRBJ2-1; D uncertain. The V gene's germline CDR1 is SNHLY and CDR2 FYNNEI. The CDR3 loop spans 15 amino acids. V shed 4 bases and J shed 0 bases, with 10 bases lying between them. CDR3 amino acids: CASSAPRSSYNEQFF. The CDR3 region has the DNA TGTGCCAGCAGTGCTCCGAGGAGCTCCTACAATGAGCAGTTCTTC.

The J gene is TRBJ1-5, the V gene TRBV19; no clear D. Trimming left V 1 base short and J 0 bases short, with 7 bases between. This CDR3 has 15 residues. Per the germline V gene, CDR1 is LNHDA and CDR2 is SQIVND (reference sequence). The DNA for the CDR3 is TGTGCCAGTAGTATAGGACCGATTAGCAATCAGCCCCAGCATTTT. This encodes CASSIGPISNQPQHF.

This chain uses TRBV11-2 with TRBJ2-5, with a tentative D call TRBD2 (5 bases). V lost 5 bases and J 4 bases, leaving 14 bases between the germline ends. This CDR3 has 14 residues. The germline CDR1 and CDR2 sequences are SGHAT and FQNNGV. CDR3 amino acids: CASSQDSRGETQYF. The CDR3 DNA follows: TGTGCCAGCAGCCAGGATTCCCGGGGAGAGACCCAGTACTTC.

The rearrangement uses TRBV7-9 and TRBJ2-7; 12 positions agree with TRBD2. After removal of 3 bases from V and 6 bases from J, the junction contained 3 bases not matched to a gene. The CDR3 contains 14 residues. Germline V gene sequence: CDR1 SEHNR, CDR2 FQNEAQ (reference sequence). CDR3 DNA: TGTGCCAGCAGCTTCCTAGCGGGGGGGCTCGAGCAGTACTTC. Translated: CASSFLAGGLEQYF.

The V and J genes are TRBV6-6 and TRBJ1-2; 8 nucleotides line up with TRBD1. The CDR3 length is 14 residues. From germline, CDR1 is MNHNY and CDR2 SVGAGI (reference sequence). The V and J ends lost 2 bases and 8 bases, in that order; junction bases with no gene match: 7. The CDR3 sequence: CASSYTDRVEGYTF. DNA for the CDR3: TGTGCCAGCAGTTACACGGACAGGGTGGAAGGCTACACCTTC.

The chain has TRBV29-1 and TRBJ1-4, with D possibly matching TRBD1 (5 bases). The CDR3 extends over 16 amino acids. Germline CDR1 reads SQVTM; CDR2 reads ANQGSEA. Trimming took 2 bases from V and 6 from J, leaving 19 bases between them. CDR3 in amino acids: CSVEMAAGQSYEKLFF. DNA for the CDR3: TGCAGCGTTGAAATGGCGGCGGGGCAGAGTTATGAAAAACTGTTTTTT.

A remark on this clone: This may stem from a read error, because a much larger clone lies one nucleotide away. The chain joins TRBV7-9 to TRBJ1-5; the D gene is possibly TRBD1 (6 bases). The germline V gene encodes CDR1 SEHNR and CDR2 FQNEAQ (reference sequence). Trimming took 4 bases from V and 1 from J, leaving 11 bases between them. There are 15 residues in the CDR3. The CDR3 DNA sequence: TGTGCCAGCAGCTCGCAACAGGGAAGCAATCAGCCCCAGCATTTT. Protein: CASSSQQGSNQPQHF. The full variable domain, its missing parts supplied by reference TRBV7-9 and TRBJ1-5, is DTGVSQNPRHKITKRGQNVTFRCDPISEHNRLYWYRQTLGQGPEFLTYFQNEAQLEKSRLLSDRFSAERPKGSFSTLEIQRTEQGDSAMYLCASSSQQGSNQPQHFGDGTRLSIL.

Written as DNA, the CDR3 is TGTGCCAGCAGTTGGGACAGGGGCTTTCGGGGCTACACCTTC. Residues: CASSWDRGFRGYTF. V and J are TRBV27 and TRBJ1-2; 10 bases are shared with TRBD1. Germline loops: CDR1 MNHEY, CDR2 SMNVEV (reference sequence). Unmatched junction bases numbered 7, after V lost 4 bases and J lost 8 bases. The CDR3 has 14 residues.

A remark on this clone: Within the sample, other DNA sequences also encode this same CDR3. The chain combines TRBV10-1 with TRBJ2-7; D may match TRBD1 or TRBD2 (5 bases each). CDR1 is WNHNN and CDR2 is SYGVQD in the germline V gene (reference sequence). The CDR3 runs 15 residues. Trimming took off 0 bases at V and 3 bases at J, with 12 bases between the two ends. For the CDR3, the DNA is TGCGCCAGCAGTGAGTCCGGGGCGGCGGGCTACGAGCAGTACTTC. It codes for CASSESGAAGYEQYF.

The rearrangement uses TRBV10-3 and TRBJ2-7; maybe TRBD1 (6 bases). This CDR3 is 17 amino acids long. The V gene's germline CDR1 is ENHRY and CDR2 SYGVKD. The V gene lost 5 bases and the J gene lost 2 bases, with 22 bases spanning the gap. The CDR3: CAISKGLIGQKAYEQYF. As DNA, the CDR3 is TGTGCCATCAGTAAGGGATTGATAGGACAGAAGGCCTACGAGCAGTACTTC.

This clone was counted between two and nine times. The chain couples TRBV11-3 to TRBJ2-1; 7 nucleotides align to TRBD2. This CDR3 spans 16 amino acids. The germline CDR1 and CDR2 sequences are SGHNT and YENEEA. Trimming at V came to 1 base and at J to 2 bases, leaving 5 bases not matched to a gene. The CDR3 nucleotides read TGTGCCAGCAGCTTAGCTAGCGGAGCGACCTACAATGAGCAGTTCTTC. It codes for CASSLASGATYNEQFF.

The chain employs TRBV6-6 and TRBJ2-5; D might be TRBD2 (5 bases). CDR1 and CDR2 (germline): MNHNY, SVGAGI (reference sequence). Trimming shortened V by 2 bases and J by 5 bases, and 12 bases separated the two germline ends. The CDR3 contains 14 residues. CDR3 amino acids: CASSYGVRGETQYF. Here the CDR3 DNA reads TGTGCCAGCAGTTACGGGGTTCGAGGGGAGACCCAGTACTTC.

This chain joins TRBV29-1 and TRBJ2-3; D ambiguous. Germline CDR1 SQVTM, CDR2 ANQGSEA. The germline V and J ends were trimmed by 3 bases and 2 bases, with 3 bases remaining between them. CDR3 length equals 11 residues. The CDR3 region is CSVEPTDTQYF. In nucleotides, the CDR3 is TGCAGCGTTGAGCCCACAGATACGCAGTATTTT.

This sequence joins TRBV7-9 and TRBJ1-6, with 8 bases matching TRBD1. Losses at the gene ends were 3 bases for V and 6 bases for J; bases not matched to a gene: 4. The germline V gene encodes CDR1 SEHNR and CDR2 FQNEAQ (reference sequence). The CDR3 is made up of 15 amino acids. The CDR3 region is CASSLTGVVNSPLHF. The CDR3 region has the DNA TGTGCCAGCAGCTTGACAGGGGTGGTTAATTCACCCCTCCACTTT.